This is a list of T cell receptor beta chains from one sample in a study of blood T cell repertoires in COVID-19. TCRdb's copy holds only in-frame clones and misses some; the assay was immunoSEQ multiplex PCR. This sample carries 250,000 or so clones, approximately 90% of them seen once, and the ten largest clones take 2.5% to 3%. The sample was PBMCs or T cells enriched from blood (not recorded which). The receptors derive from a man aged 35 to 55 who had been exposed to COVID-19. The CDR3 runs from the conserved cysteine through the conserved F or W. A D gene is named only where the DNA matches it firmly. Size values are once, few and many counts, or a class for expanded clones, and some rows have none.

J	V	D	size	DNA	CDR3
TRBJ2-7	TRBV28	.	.	TGTGCCAGCAGTACGATGACAAACCAGTACGAGCAGTACTTC	CASSTMTNQYEQYF
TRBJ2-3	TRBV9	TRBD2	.	TGTGCCAGCAGCCCGACTAGCGGGAGTGGAGATACGCAGTATTTT	CASSPTSGSGDTQYF
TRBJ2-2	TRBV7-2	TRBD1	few	TGTGCCAGCAGCTTAGAGGGGACAGGGGGCGGGAACACCGGGGAGCTGTTTTTT	CASSLEGTGGGNTGELFF
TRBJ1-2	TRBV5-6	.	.	TGTGCCAGCAGCTTGGGACAGCGTTTTTATGGCTACACCTTC	CASSLGQRFYGYTF
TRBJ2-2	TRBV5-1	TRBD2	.	TGCGCCAGCAGCTTGGAGAGCGGGATTGTGGAGCTGTTTTTT	CASSLESGIVELFF
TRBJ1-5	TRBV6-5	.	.	TGTGCCAGCAGTTACTCGGCGACAAGCAATCAGCCCCAGCATTTT	CASSYSATSNQPQHF
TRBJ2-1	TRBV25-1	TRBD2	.	TGTGCCAGCAGTTCCGAAGCGGGAGCCCGGCAGTTCTTC	CASSSEAGARQFF
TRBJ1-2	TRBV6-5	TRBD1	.	TGTGCCAGCAGTTACTCGATAGGACAGGGCTTCCATGGCTACACCTTC	CASSYSIGQGFHGYTF
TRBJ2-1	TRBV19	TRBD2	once	TGTGCCAGTAGATCGGAGCGGGAGGCGGGCAATGAGCAGTTCTTC	CASRSEREAGNEQFF
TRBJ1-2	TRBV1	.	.	TGCACCAGCAGCCCCATCAGGAACGACTATGGCTACACCTTC	CTSSPIRNDYGYTF